This TCR beta chain is from a study of blood T cell repertoires in COVID-19. About the study: The United States, Italy and Spain provided the acute and convalescent COVID-19 samples. Nucleic acid was either cDNA or gDNA, and it came from T cells, B-cell-depleted T cells, or PBMCs.

Per the original data handling: From reference gene primer amplification, estimates of nucleated cell counts were derived. Sequenced by immunoSEQ multiplex PCR; TCRdb stores in-frame clones only, minus some. Clone size and the V and J calls come from that table; the DNA yielded D and trimming. The data contain about 74,000 clones, around 90% of them singletons. CDR3 size: 14 residues. Trimming left V 4 bases short and J 1 base short, with 11 bases between. CDR1 SGHNT and CDR2 YYREEE come from the germline V gene (reference sequence). The receptor's source is a woman aged 80 or over with active or convalescent COVID-19. Sequencing used peripheral blood. This chain connects TRBV5-4 to TRBJ1-1; perhaps TRBD1 as D (5 bases). The CDR3 bases are TGTGCCAGCAGCCCCCAGGGTAAGAACACTGAAGCTTTCTTT. Residues: CASSPQGKNTEAFF.